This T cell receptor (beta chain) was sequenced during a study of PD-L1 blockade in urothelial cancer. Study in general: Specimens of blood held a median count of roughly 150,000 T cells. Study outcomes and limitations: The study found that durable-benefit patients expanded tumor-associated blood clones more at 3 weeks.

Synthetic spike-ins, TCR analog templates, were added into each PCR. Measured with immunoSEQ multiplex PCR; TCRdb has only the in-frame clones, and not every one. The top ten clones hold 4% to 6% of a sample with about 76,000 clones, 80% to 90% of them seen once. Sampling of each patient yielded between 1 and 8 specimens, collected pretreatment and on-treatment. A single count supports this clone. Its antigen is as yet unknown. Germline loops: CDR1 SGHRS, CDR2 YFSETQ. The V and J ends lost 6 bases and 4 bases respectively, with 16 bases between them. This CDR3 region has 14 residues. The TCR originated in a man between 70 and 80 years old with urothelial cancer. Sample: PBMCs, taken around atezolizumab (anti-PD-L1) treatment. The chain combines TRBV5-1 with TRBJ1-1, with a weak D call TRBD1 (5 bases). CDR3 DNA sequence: TGCGCCAGCACCGAAGGCCAGGGAGGCACTGAAGCTTTCTTT. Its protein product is CASTEGQGGTEAFF.